Below are 26 T cell receptor beta chains sequenced from a single sample in a study of control samples from healthy donors and cancer patients. The repertoire was sequenced with immunoSEQ multiplex PCR; TCRdb's copy has only in-frame clones and lacks some. The sample carries roughly 130,000 clones, roughly 94% recorded once. Material: PBMCs. These receptors were taken from a man in his sixties with colorectal cancer.

The V call is TRBV3-1 (or the pseudogene TRBV3-2), the J call TRBJ2-2; no reliable D call. The CDR3 totals 16 residues. CDR1 is LGHDT, CDR2 YNNKEL, per germline (reference sequence). V lost 0 bases to trimming and J lost 1 base, with 9 bases between them. The CDR3 DNA follows: TGTGCCAGCAGCCAAGAACCCCCCGGGAACACCGGGGAGCTGTTTTTT. This gives the protein CASSQEPPGNTGELFF.

The V call is TRBV7-2, the J call TRBJ1-1; a weak D match, TRBD1 (5 bases). Deletions cut 5 bases from V and 1 base from J, with 8 bases between. Germline V gene data show CDR1 as SGHTA and CDR2 as FQGNSA. CDR3 length equals 13 residues. The CDR3 loop reads CASSPQGNTEAFF. In DNA, the CDR3 is TGTGCCAGCAGCCCCCAGGGGAACACTGAAGCTTTCTTT.

As to this clone: Distinct nucleotide sequences in the sample also encode this CDR3. This chain uses TRBV5-1 with TRBJ1-1; D not certain. V was trimmed by 0 bases and J by 1 base, leaving 7 bases between them. CDR1 is SGHRS, CDR2 YFSETQ, per germline. This CDR3 region has 14 residues. The CDR3 DNA follows: TGCGCCAGCAGCTTGGGGCAGCAGAACACTGAAGCTTTCTTT. It is translated as CASSLGQQNTEAFF.

This CDR3 is CASSYMGGTDEQYF. The CDR3 coding sequence is TGTGCCAGCAGTTACATGGGGGGCACCGACGAGCAGTACTTC. V gene TRBV6-5 combines with J gene TRBJ2-7; tentatively, D is TRBD1 or TRBD2 (6 bases each). Looked up from germline, CDR1 is MNHEY and CDR2 is SVGAGI. CDR3 length: 14 amino acids. The ends were cut back, 2 bases at V and 5 bases at J, with 13 bases in the middle.

The chain couples TRBV5-1 to TRBJ2-5; D might be TRBD1 or TRBD2, each matching 6 bases. V was pared by 0 bases and J by 4 bases, with 10 bases between. The germline CDR1 and CDR2 sequences are SGHRS and YFSETQ. CDR3 length: 14 residues. The chain's CDR3 is CASSLGRGGETQYF. CDR3 bases: TGCGCCAGCAGCTTGGGCAGGGGAGGAGAGACCCAGTACTTC.

The table lists this clone with a few counts. This chain links TRBV19 with TRBJ2-1; TRBD1 is a possible D gene (6 bases). Trimming shortened V by 3 bases and J by 5 bases, and 11 bases separated the two germline ends. The CDR3 covers 14 residues. The germline V gene encodes CDR1 LNHDA and CDR2 SQIVND (reference sequence). The CDR3 sequence is CASSIGGLDNEQFF. The CDR3 DNA reads as TGTGCCAGTAGTATTGGGGGCCTCGACAATGAGCAGTTCTTC.

This chain connects TRBV3-1 (or the pseudogene TRBV3-2) to TRBJ1-5; D possibly corresponds to TRBD1 (5 bases). V was shortened by 3 bases and J by 7 bases, with 16 bases between the two germline ends. This CDR3 comprises 15 residues. Germline lookup yields CDR1 LGHDT and CDR2 YNNKEL (reference sequence). CDR3 in amino acids: CASSHADTSGQPQHF. In nucleotides, the CDR3 is TGTGCCAGCAGCCACGCGGACACGTCGGGGCAGCCCCAGCATTTT.

This chain uses TRBV18 with TRBJ1-2; D remains unclear. The CDR3 has 14 amino acids. V lost 3 bases, J lost 4 bases, and 12 bases lay in between. Germline CDR1 is KGHSH and CDR2 is LQKENI. The CDR3 bases are TGTGCCAGCTCACCCCCCTCGGGGTTCTATGGCTACACCTTC. Residues: CASSPPSGFYGYTF.

This clone has just a few counts. The gene calls are TRBV4-1 and TRBJ2-7; the D is unclear. Deletions cut 1 base from V and 3 bases from J, with 7 bases between. CDR3 length: 13 residues. In germline, CDR1 is MGHRA, CDR2 YSYEKL. The CDR3 here is CASSQARIYEQYF. For the CDR3, the DNA is TGCGCCAGCAGCCAAGCCCGAATCTACGAGCAGTACTTC.

CDR3 coding DNA: TGCAGCGGCTCGCAGGGGGCAGGAGGGGAGCTGTTTTTT. Translation gives CSGSQGAGGELFF. The chain has TRBV29-1 and TRBJ2-2; TRBD1 aligns across 8 bases. This CDR3 contains 13 residues. Germline values: CDR1 SQVTM, CDR2 ANQGSEA. The trim removed 7 bases at V and 8 bases at J, leaving 9 bases unmatched.

The gene calls are TRBV7-9 and TRBJ2-7, with 7 bases identical to TRBD1. Losses at the gene ends were 8 bases for V and 2 bases for J; bases not matched to a gene: 6. Germline V gene data show CDR1 as SEHNR and CDR2 as FQNEAQ (reference sequence). This CDR3 is 13 amino acids long. The CDR3 DNA is TGTGCCAGCTTCCGGGACAGTCCCTACGAGCAGTACTTC. The encoded protein is CASFRDSPYEQYF.

The rearrangement uses TRBV2 and TRBJ1-6; TRBD1 is a possible D gene (5 bases). Trimming removed 7 bases from V and 14 bases from J, with 15 bases in between. There are 12 residues in the CDR3. Looked up from germline, CDR1 is SNHLY and CDR2 is FYNNEI. The CDR3 sequence: CASIGLGVSLHF. The DNA of the CDR3 is TGTGCCAGCATTGGATTGGGGGTTTCCCTCCACTTT.

The chain carries TRBV5-5 and TRBJ1-2; 8 bases are a match to TRBD1. This CDR3 spans 15 amino acids. Germline V CDR1 and CDR2: SGHKS, YYEKEE (reference sequence). Unmatched junction bases numbered 9, after V lost 3 bases and J lost 5 bases. CDR3: CASSSSYRGNYGYTF. The DNA for the CDR3 is TGTGCCAGCAGCTCCAGTTACAGGGGGAATTATGGCTACACCTTC.

This chain joins TRBV5-3 and TRBJ1-1, with D uncertain. TRBV5-3 is an ORF; its function is uncertain. CDR3 length equals 13 residues. V shed 10 bases and J shed 1 base, with 14 bases lying between them. CDR3 DNA: TGTGCCGGACCCGGACGGAGGAACACTGAAGCTTTCTTT. As protein: CAGPGRRNTEAFF.

The chain employs TRBV24-1 and TRBJ2-1; no clear D gene. The V end lost 2 bases, the J end lost 9 bases, and 10 bases lay between the germline ends. The length of the CDR3 is 13 residues. CDR1 is KGHDR and CDR2 is SFDVKD in the germline V gene. CDR3 amino acids: CATSDSNAGEQFF. The CDR3, as DNA: TGTGCCACCAGTGATTCCAATGCCGGTGAGCAGTTCTTC.

The chain combines TRBV19 with TRBJ1-2, with 7 bases identical to TRBD1. CDR1 and CDR2 from the germline V gene are LNHDA and SQIVND (reference sequence). The CDR3 is made up of 13 amino acids. V dropped 8 bases and J dropped 4; count of bases not matched to a gene: 7. In DNA, the CDR3 is TGTGCCAGTCGAGGGACAGCATCCTATGGCTACACCTTC. Translation: CASRGTASYGYTF.

This clone was detected only once. The chain has TRBV19 and TRBJ1-2; D remains unclear. Trimming pared 3 bases from V and 3 bases from J, leaving 14 bases between. The CDR3 contains 15 residues. The germline V gene has CDR1 LNHDA and CDR2 SQIVND (reference sequence). This CDR3 reads CASSIDPTDYYGYTF. The CDR3 coding sequence is TGTGCCAGTAGTATTGACCCGACGGACTACTATGGCTACACCTTC. The full variable domain, with the rest looked up from reference TRBV19 and TRBJ1-2, is DGGITQSPKYLFRKEGQNVTLSCEQNLNHDAMYWYRQDPGQGLRLIYYSQIVNDFQKGDIAEGYSVSREKKESFPLTVTSAQKNPTAFYLCASSIDPTDYYGYTFGSGTRLTVV.

CDR3 residues: CASSLQLAGYEQYF. CDR3 nucleotides: TGTGCCAGCAGCCTCCAGCTAGCGGGGTACGAGCAGTACTTC. The V and J genes are TRBV12-1 and TRBJ2-7; the D call of TRBD2 is as the table states it, not checked on the DNA. TRBV12-1 counts as a pseudogene. The CDR3 has 14 residues.

Turning to this clone: The identical CDR3 is also encoded by other nucleotide sequences in the sample. V and J are TRBV9 and TRBJ2-1; 8 bases fit TRBD2. Per the germline V gene, CDR1 is SGDLS and CDR2 is YYNGEE. J gave up 4 bases and V 0 bases, and 3 bases lay outside the gene matches. The CDR3 runs to 15 residues. DNA of the CDR3: TGTGCCAGCAGCGTAGCGAGCGGGGGATACAATGAGCAGTTCTTC. Protein product: CASSVASGGYNEQFF. Supplemented by reference TRBV9 and TRBJ2-1, the full variable domain reads DSGVTQTPKHLITATGQRVTLRCSPRSGDLSVYWYQQSLDQGLQFLIQYYNGEERAKGNILERFSAQQFPDLHSELNLSSLELGDSALYFCASSVASGGYNEQFFGPGTRLTVL.

The CDR3 sequence is CASSFTGPTEAFF. The CDR3 DNA sequence: TGCGCCAGCAGCTTCACAGGGCCCACTGAAGCTTTCTTT. The chain links TRBV5-1 to TRBJ1-1; weak D call: TRBD1 (6 bases). V was shortened by 2 bases and J by 4 bases, with 9 bases between the two germline ends. Germline V lookup: CDR1 SGHRS, CDR2 YFSETQ. The CDR3 length is 13 residues.

The CDR3 DNA sequence: TGTGCCAGCAGCTTGGCCGTCGGGGCTCCCTACGAGCAGTACTTC. It translates to CASSLAVGAPYEQYF. The V call is TRBV5-5, the J call TRBJ2-7; D is perhaps TRBD1 or TRBD2 (5 bases each). The CDR3 has 15 residues. In germline, CDR1 is SGHKS, CDR2 YYEKEE (reference sequence). V was trimmed by 0 bases and J by 2 bases, leaving 12 bases between them.

About this clone: A read error may produce the germline difference seen at one junction end. This chain joins TRBV10-1 and TRBJ2-3; perhaps TRBD1 as D (6 bases). The V gene's germline CDR1 is WNHNN and CDR2 SYGVQD (reference sequence). The CDR3 has 15 residues. This chain's CDR3 is CASSENLDSKDTQYF. CDR3 DNA: TGCGCCAGCAGTGAAAACCTGGACAGCAAAGATACGCAGTATTTT.

Here the CDR3 DNA reads TGTGCCAGCAGTTACTCGGGGGACGGGCGGACTGAAGCTTTCTTT. It encodes CASSYSGDGRTEAFF. This sequence joins TRBV6-5 and TRBJ1-1; maybe TRBD1 (5 bases). This CDR3 has 15 residues. Trimming removed 0 bases from V and 5 bases from J, with 13 bases in between. Germline CDR1 and CDR2: MNHEY and SVGAGI.

This chain joins TRBV27 and TRBJ1-3; D ambiguous. This CDR3 region has 15 residues. The V gene's germline CDR1 is MNHEY and CDR2 SMNVEV (reference sequence). V dropped 0 bases and J dropped 4 bases, with 10 bases sitting between them. CDR3 in DNA: TGTGCCAGCAGTTTATCGTACGGGTCCGGAAACACCATATATTTT. Translation gives CASSLSYGSGNTIYF.

Written as DNA, the CDR3 is TGTGCCAGCAGACCCGCAGGCGGCCAGCCCCAGCATTTT. Its translation: CASRPAGGQPQHF. This chain links TRBV6-6 with TRBJ1-5; D is uncertain. V was clipped by 6 bases and J by 7 bases, with 13 bases between them. The CDR3 consists of 13 residues. Germline assignment: CDR1 MNHNY and CDR2 SVGAGI (reference sequence).

This sequence joins TRBV7-2 and TRBJ1-4; 7 bases line up with TRBD1. Trimming at V came to 2 bases and at J to 4 bases, leaving 4 bases not matched to a gene. Germline-derived CDR1 and CDR2 are SGHTA and FQGNSA. The length of the CDR3 is 15 residues. The CDR3 is CASSLSRGDNEKLFF. CDR3 bases: TGTGCCAGCAGCTTAAGCAGGGGGGATAATGAAAAACTGTTTTTT.